The T cell receptor beta chain under discussion was sequenced for a study of control samples from healthy donors and cancer patients. Assay: immunoSEQ multiplex PCR; the TCRdb copy retains only in-frame clones and omits some. The sample carries more than 100,000 clones, 75% to 95% recorded once. The germline gives CDR1 ENHRY, CDR2 SYGVKD. The V end was cut by 2 bases, the J end by 0 bases, with 8 bases between. The CDR3 has 15 residues. The chain is built from TRBV10-3 and TRBJ1-3, with D perhaps TRBD1 (6 bases). Sequences were obtained from blood. This receptor was identified in a man younger than 35 in good health. CDR3 nucleotides: TGTGCCATCAGTGAGGGGGGCGGCTCTGGAAACACCATATATTTT. Encoded protein: CAISEGGGSGNTIYF.